Listed here are 5 T cell receptor beta chains from one sample, sequenced in a study of blood T cells in healthy people across ages. Next came a second PCR, run for about 6 to 12 cycles, which used a sample-barcoded 5' primer along with a J-beta primer mix. TCRdb fed the 5' RACE reads into MiXCR, producing one record per CDR3 protein. Of roughly 1.5 million distinct CDR3 sequences in the sample, less than 45% were seen once. The sample was blood. The receptors were gathered from a young woman in good health.

V usage is TRBV12-3 or TRBV12-4 and J usage is TRBJ1-3; D is undetermined. V was shortened by 8 bases and J by 7 bases, with 15 bases between the two germline ends. The CDR3 contains 13 residues. CDR3 DNA sequence: TGTGCCAGCGGTTCTCCTCTTTGGAACACCATATATTTT. As protein: CASGSPLWNTIYF.

V usage is TRBV28 and J usage is TRBJ2-7; the D gene is possibly TRBD2 (5 bases). Germline V gives CDR1 MDHEN, CDR2 SYDVKM. Trimming shortened V by 3 bases and J by 3 bases, and 12 bases separated the two germline ends. This CDR3 region has 14 residues. The CDR3 region is CASSFGLAYYEQYF. Here the CDR3 DNA reads TGTGCCAGCAGTTTTGGACTGGCCTACTACGAGCAGTACTTC.

Regarding this clonotype: A junction boundary mismatches the germline segment, possibly from a read error. This rearrangement joins TRBV6-5 to TRBJ1-2, with 7 bases identical to TRBD1. The germline V gene has CDR1 MNHEY and CDR2 SVGAGI. CDR3 length: 15 residues. CDR3 loop: CASSYSPTGIYDYTF. As DNA, the CDR3 is TGTGCCAGCAGTTACTCCCCGACAGGGATCTATGACTACACCTTC.

This clonotype was found a few times. The genes are TRBV29-1 and TRBJ2-7; the D gene could be TRBD1 or TRBD2 (5 bases each). The length of the CDR3 is 11 residues. Trimming removed 6 bases at V and 5 bases at J, with 11 bases between. CDR1 and CDR2 from the germline V gene are SQVTM and ANQGSEA. CDR3 sequence: CSVGPWHEQYF. The CDR3 DNA follows: TGCAGCGTGGGACCGTGGCACGAGCAGTACTTC.

This clonotype has more than one count but fewer than ten. The rearrangement uses TRBV7-9 and TRBJ2-7; possibly TRBD1 or TRBD2 for D (5 bases each). Germline V lookup: CDR1 SEHNR, CDR2 FQNEAQ (reference sequence). This CDR3 is 15 amino acids long. With 0 bases removed from V and 3 bases from J, the gap between germline ends came to 12 bases. The CDR3 nucleotides read TGTGCCAGCAGCTTAGCGGGGGAGACCGGCTACGAGCAGTACTTC. This sequence encodes CASSLAGETGYEQYF.